This T cell receptor beta chain was sequenced for a study of tumor and adjacent non-tumor tissue in lung cancer. The library came from three nested PCR rounds adapted from ARM-PCR protocols. MiXCR was run by TCRdb on the multiplex PCR reads, yielding one entry per CDR3 protein. The table shows 200,000 to 250,000 distinct CDR3 sequences, with roughly 70% occurring only once. The template was RNA from unsorted bulk tissue. This receptor was identified in a man in his sixties with non-small cell lung cancer. The sample was lung tumor tissue.

The CDR3 DNA follows: TGTGCCAGCACGGGCTCTTCCGGGACAACGTCCTCCTACGAGCAGTACTTC. This encodes CASTGSSGTTSSYEQYF. This chain uses TRBV7-9 with TRBJ2-7, with D perhaps matching TRBD1 (6 bases). Trimming left V 7 bases short and J 0 bases short, with 22 bases between. Per the germline V gene, CDR1 is SEHNR and CDR2 is FQNEAQ (reference sequence). This CDR3 is 17 amino acids long.